This T cell receptor beta chain was captured by sequencing in a study of T-cell reconstitution after alpha-beta-depleted transplantation in children. It was with unique molecular identifiers that the TCRbeta library was prepared. TCRdb reanalysed the PCR reads using MiXCR and keeps one entry per CDR3 protein. The sample comprises roughly 120,000 distinct CDR3 sequences, about 9.4% of which are singletons, and approximately 7.6% rests with the top ten. This CDR3 is 14 amino acids long. V lost 1 base, J lost 3 bases, and 8 bases lay in between. Germline assignment: CDR1 SGHTA and CDR2 FQGNSA. This clonotype was counted at least ten times.

Here the sequenced sample was PBMCs from the stem cell graft donor, taken from the stem cell graft. The rearrangement joins TRBV7-2 to TRBJ2-3; D is ambiguous. This sequence was found in a human donor who donated a stem cell graft to a child with acute lymphoblastic leukemia. The CDR3 sequence: CASSLGVQTDTQYF. The CDR3 bases are TGTGCCAGCAGCTTAGGGGTGCAGACAGATACGCAGTATTTT.